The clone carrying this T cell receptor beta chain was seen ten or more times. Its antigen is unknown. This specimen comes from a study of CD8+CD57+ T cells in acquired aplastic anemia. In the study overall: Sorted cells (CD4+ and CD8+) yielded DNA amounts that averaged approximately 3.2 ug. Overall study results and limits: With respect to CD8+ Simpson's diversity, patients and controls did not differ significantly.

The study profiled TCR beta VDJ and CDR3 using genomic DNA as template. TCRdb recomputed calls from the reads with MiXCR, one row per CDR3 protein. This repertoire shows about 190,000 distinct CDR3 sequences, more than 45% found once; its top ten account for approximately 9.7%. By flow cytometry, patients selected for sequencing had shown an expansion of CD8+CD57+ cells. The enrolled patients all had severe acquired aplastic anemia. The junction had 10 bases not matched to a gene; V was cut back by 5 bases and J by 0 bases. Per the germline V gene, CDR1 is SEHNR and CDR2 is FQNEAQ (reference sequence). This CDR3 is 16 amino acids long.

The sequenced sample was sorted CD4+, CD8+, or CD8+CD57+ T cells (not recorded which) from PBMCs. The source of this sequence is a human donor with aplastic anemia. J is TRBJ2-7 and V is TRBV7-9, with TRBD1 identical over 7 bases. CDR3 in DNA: TGTGCCAGCAGCCATTTGGGACAGTCGTACTCCTACGAGCAGTACTTC. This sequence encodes CASSHLGQSYSYEQYF.